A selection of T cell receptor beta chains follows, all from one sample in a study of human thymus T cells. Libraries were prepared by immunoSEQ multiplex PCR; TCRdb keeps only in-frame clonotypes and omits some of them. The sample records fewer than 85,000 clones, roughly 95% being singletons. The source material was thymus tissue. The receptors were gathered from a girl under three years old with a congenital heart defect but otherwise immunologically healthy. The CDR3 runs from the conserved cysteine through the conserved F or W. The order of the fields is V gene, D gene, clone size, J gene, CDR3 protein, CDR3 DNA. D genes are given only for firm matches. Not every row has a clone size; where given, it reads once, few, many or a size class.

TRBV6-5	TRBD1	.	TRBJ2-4	CASSLTGFENIQYF	TGTGCCAGCAGTTTGACAGGGTTCGAAAACATTCAGTACTTC
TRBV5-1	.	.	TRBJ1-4	CASSLGPSQWTNEKLFF	TGCGCCAGCAGCTTGGGCCCCAGTCAGTGGACTAATGAAAAACTGTTTTTT
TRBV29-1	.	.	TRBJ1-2	CSVVGNEGYTF	TGCAGCGTTGTAGGAAATGAGGGCTACACCTTC
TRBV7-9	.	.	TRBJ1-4	CASSSPGRGGGEKLFF	TGTGCCAGCAGCTCTCCTGGGAGGGGTGGAGGTGAAAAACTGTTTTTT
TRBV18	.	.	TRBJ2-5	CASSPRAGWRETQYF	TGTGCCAGCTCACCACGGGCCGGGTGGCGGGAGACCCAGTACTTC
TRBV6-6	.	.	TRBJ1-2	CASSRGFPSNYGYTF	TGTGCCAGCAGTCGAGGGTTTCCGTCCAACTATGGCTACACCTTC
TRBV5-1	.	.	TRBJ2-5	CASSFSETQYF	TGCGCCAGCAGCTTCTCGGAGACCCAGTACTTC
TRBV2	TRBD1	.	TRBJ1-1	CARITSRQGARVDTEAFF	TGTGCCAGGATCACAAGTAGACAGGGGGCAAGGGTAGACACTGAAGCTTTCTTT
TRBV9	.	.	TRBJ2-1	CASSAGLSSYNEQFF	TGTGCCAGCAGCGCAGGGTTAAGCTCCTACAATGAGCAGTTCTTC
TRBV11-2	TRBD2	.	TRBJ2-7	CASSWAGGPWGDEQYF	TGTGCCAGCAGCTGGGCGGGAGGGCCTTGGGGGGACGAGCAGTACTTC
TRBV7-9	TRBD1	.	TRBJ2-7	CASSSRTGRDYEQYF	TGTGCCAGCAGCTCCAGGACAGGGCGGGACTACGAGCAGTACTTC
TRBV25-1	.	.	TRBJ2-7	CASSERGRGGEQYF	TGTGCCAGCAGTGAAAGAGGCAGGGGAGGCGAGCAGTACTTC
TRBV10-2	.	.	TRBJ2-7	CASSQGEISYEQYF	TGCGCCAGCAGCCAGGGTGAAATTTCCTACGAGCAGTACTTC
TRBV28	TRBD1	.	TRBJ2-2	CASSFPGQGNTGELFF	TGTGCCAGCAGTTTTCCAGGACAGGGGAACACCGGGGAGCTGTTTTTT
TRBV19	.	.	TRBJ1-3	CASSIQGGEGNTIYF	TGTGCCAGTAGTATACAGGGCGGGGAAGGAAACACCATATATTTT
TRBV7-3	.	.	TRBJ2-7	CASSEQGAHSGYEQYF	TGTGCCAGCAGCGAGCAAGGGGCGCACAGTGGGTACGAGCAGTACTTC
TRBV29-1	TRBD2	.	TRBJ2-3	CSVLTSDTDTQYF	TGCAGCGTCCTTACTAGCGACACAGATACGCAGTATTTT
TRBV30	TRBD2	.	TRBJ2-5	CAWSGGTMGIRGLKTQYF	TGTGCCTGGAGTGGGGGGACTATGGGAATCCGGGGCCTAAAGACCCAGTACTTC
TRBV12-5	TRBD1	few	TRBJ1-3	CASALDRGTKDGNTIYF	TGTGCTAGTGCCCTGGACAGGGGCACCAAGGATGGAAACACCATATATTTT
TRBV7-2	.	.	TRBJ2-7	CASSKGCSPRASSYEQYF	TGTGCCAGCAGTAAGGGGTGTAGCCCTAGGGCGAGCTCCTACGAGCAGTACTTC
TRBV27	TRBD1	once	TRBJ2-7	CASSLSVPIYRPGQGAYEQYF	TGTGCCAGCAGTTTATCAGTTCCGATCTATCGGCCGGGACAGGGGGCCTACGAGCAGTACTTC
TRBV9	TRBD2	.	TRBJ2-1	CASSVGTSGSYNEQFF	TGTGCCAGCAGCGTCGGGACTAGCGGCTCCTACAATGAGCAGTTCTTC
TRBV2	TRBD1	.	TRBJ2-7	CASSPVSSGGQGLVGGYEQYF	TGTGCCAGCAGTCCCGTATCCTCCGGGGGACAGGGGCTTGTTGGGGGTTACGAGCAGTACTTC
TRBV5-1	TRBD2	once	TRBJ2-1	CASSLWLAATYNEQFF	TGCGCCAGCAGCTTGTGGCTAGCGGCAACCTACAATGAGCAGTTCTTC
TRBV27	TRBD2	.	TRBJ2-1	CASSQTSGSYNEQFF	TGTGCCAGCAGTCAGACTAGCGGGAGCTACAATGAGCAGTTCTTC
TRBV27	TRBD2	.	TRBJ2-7	CASSSTSGPYEQYF	TGTGCCAGCAGTTCCACTAGCGGGCCTTACGAGCAGTACTTC
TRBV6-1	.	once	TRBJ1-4	CASSEKGPLLRANEKLFF	TGTGCCAGCAGTGAAAAGGGCCCACTCCTGAGGGCTAATGAAAAACTGTTTTTT